This T cell receptor (beta chain) derives from a study of spatial heterogeneity in lung cancer. General observations from the study: Ubiquitous expanded tumor TCRs were observed in blood more at resection than follow-up.

The V gene's germline CDR1 is SGHDN and CDR2 FVKESK. V was pared by 7 bases and J by 1 base, with 11 bases between. The CDR3 length is 14 residues. As to this clonotype: Its target is unknown.

Every molecule of TCR cDNA had its own unique molecular identifier. Each CDR3 protein gets one entry after TCRdb re-called the 5' RACE reads with MiXCR. The sample has tens of thousands of distinct CDR3 sequences; approximately 8.9% are singletons. The sample's time point: sample taken at primary tumor resection. Researchers sequenced whole RNA taken from tumor, nontumor lung or frozen PBMC without sorting. 55 to 80 TRACERx patients with early, untreated non-small cell lung cancer donated samples. This chain connects TRBV14 to TRBJ2-1; D is possibly TRBD2 (5 bases). The input for sequencing was PBMCs, taken at surgery. This receptor was obtained from a female donor with early-stage non-small cell lung cancer. CDR3 nucleotides: TGTGCCAGCAAACCAACGGGGTCCTACAATGAGCAGTTCTTC. Translated, it gives CASKPTGSYNEQFF.